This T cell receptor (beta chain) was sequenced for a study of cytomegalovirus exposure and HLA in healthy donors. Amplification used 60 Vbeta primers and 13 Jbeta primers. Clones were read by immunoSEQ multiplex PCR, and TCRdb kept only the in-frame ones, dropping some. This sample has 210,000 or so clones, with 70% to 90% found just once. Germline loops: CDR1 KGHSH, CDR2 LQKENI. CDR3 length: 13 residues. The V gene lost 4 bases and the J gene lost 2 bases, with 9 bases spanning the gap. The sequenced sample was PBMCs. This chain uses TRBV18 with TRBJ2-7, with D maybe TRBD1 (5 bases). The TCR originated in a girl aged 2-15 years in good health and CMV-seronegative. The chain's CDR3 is CASSRPGTYEQYF. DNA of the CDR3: TGTGCCAGCTCACGTCCAGGGACCTACGAGCAGTACTTC.